These 23 T cell receptor beta chains came from one sample sequenced in a study of T cell responses to AZD1222 COVID-19 vaccine. The repertoire was sequenced with immunoSEQ multiplex PCR; TCRdb's copy has only in-frame clones and lacks some. The sample lists tens of thousands of clones; roughly nine tenths were seen once. The sample here was peripheral blood, taken on day 0 of AZD1222 vaccination. The receptors shown here come from an adult in good health.

This chain connects TRBV28 to TRBJ1-5; D call uncertain. The V gene lost 6 bases and the J gene lost 8 bases, with 11 bases spanning the gap. Germline V gene data show CDR1 as MDHEN and CDR2 as SYDVKM. The CDR3 consists of 12 residues. The CDR3 is CASSVRVKPQHF. The DNA of the CDR3 is TGTGCCAGCAGCGTAAGGGTGAAGCCCCAGCATTTT. The full variable domain, its missing parts supplied by reference TRBV28 and TRBJ1-5, is DVKVTQSSRYLVKRTGEKVFLECVQDMDHENMFWYRQDPGLGLRLIYFSYDVKMKEKGDIPEGYSVSREKKERFSLILESASTNQTSMYLCASSVRVKPQHFGDGTRLSIL.

This clone was picked up a small number of times. DNA for the CDR3: TGTGCCAGCAGCGTAGAAATTGATAGGGTTGAGGCTTTCTTT. Amino acids: CASSVEIDRVEAFF. V gene TRBV9 combines with J gene TRBJ1-1, with unresolved D. The CDR3 length is 14 residues. V lost 0 bases, J lost 11 bases, and 17 bases lay in between. CDR1 is SGDLS, CDR2 YYNGEE, per germline.

This clone turned up a few times. The rearrangement joins TRBV29-1 to TRBJ2-2; 12 nucleotides match TRBD2. CDR3 length: 16 amino acids. Trimming removed 7 bases from V and 6 bases from J; junction bases left unmatched: 12. CDR1 is SQVTM and CDR2 is ANQGSEA in the germline V gene. For the CDR3, the DNA is TGCAGCGCCCCGGGGCTAGCGGGAGGGAAGGCCGGGGAGCTGTTTTTT. As protein: CSAPGLAGGKAGELFF.

The table lists this clone with a few counts. The rearrangement joins TRBV9 to TRBJ1-1; TRBD1 might be the D (6 bases). Per the germline V gene, CDR1 is SGDLS and CDR2 is YYNGEE. V lost 6 bases and J 2 bases, leaving 14 bases between the germline ends. The CDR3 runs 14 residues. CDR3 region: CASTIGQFNTEAFF. The CDR3 DNA is TGTGCCAGCACGATCGGACAGTTCAACACTGAAGCTTTCTTT.

The CDR3, as DNA: TGCGCCAGCAGCCAAGCCCTAGCAAAGTCTTGGGAGACCCAGTACTTC. Amino acid sequence: CASSQALAKSWETQYF. The chain has TRBV4-3 and TRBJ2-5, with D perhaps matching TRBD2 (5 bases). This CDR3 is 16 amino acids long. Germline V gene sequence: CDR1 LGHNA, CDR2 YSLEER. With 1 base removed from V and 5 bases from J, the gap between germline ends came to 17 bases.

J is TRBJ2-2 and V is TRBV28; TRBD1 is a possible D gene (6 bases). With 8 bases removed from V and 6 bases from J, the gap between germline ends came to 28 bases. This CDR3 region has 18 residues. Germline CDR1 is MDHEN and CDR2 is SYDVKM. CDR3 amino acids: CASSLTLSGAFFSGELFF. The CDR3 DNA reads as TGTGCCAGCTCCCTGACCCTCTCAGGGGCGTTTTTCTCCGGGGAGCTGTTTTTT.

V is TRBV11-2 and J is TRBJ1-6, with 7 bases fitting TRBD1. The CDR3 totals 16 residues. Losses at the gene ends were 0 bases for V and 8 bases for J; bases not matched to a gene: 7. The germline V gene has CDR1 SGHAT and CDR2 FQNNGV. The CDR3, as DNA: TGTGCCAGCAGCTTAGACCGTCGGGACAGATATTCACCCCTCCACTTT. This gives the protein CASSLDRRDRYSPLHF.

The chain recombines TRBV5-1 with TRBJ2-3, with 7 bases aligning to TRBD2. This CDR3 is built from 16 residues. V was pared by 5 bases and J by 4 bases, with 13 bases of the junction left unmatched. The germline V gene has CDR1 SGHRS and CDR2 YFSETQ. The CDR3 reads CASSVTAGEWADTQYF. The DNA for the CDR3 is TGCGCCAGCAGTGTCACCGCGGGAGAGTGGGCAGATACGCAGTATTTT.

J is TRBJ2-7 and V is TRBV19; no reliable D call. The CDR3 is 13 amino acids. The V gene lost 5 bases and the J gene lost 2 bases, with 10 bases spanning the gap. The V gene's germline CDR1 is LNHDA and CDR2 SQIVND (reference sequence). CDR3 sequence reads: CASSLAVTYEQYF. CDR3 DNA sequence: TGTGCCAGTAGTCTTGCAGTTACCTACGAGCAGTACTTC.

The rearrangement links TRBV10-3 to TRBJ2-7, with 16 bases matching TRBD2. The CDR3 has 18 residues. After removal of 3 bases from V and 2 bases from J, the junction contained 7 bases not matched to a gene. Germline lookup yields CDR1 ENHRY and CDR2 SYGVKD. DNA of the CDR3: TGTGCCATCAGTGAAAAAGTTGGGACTAGCGGGAGGGCCTACGAGCAGTACTTC. It translates to CAISEKVGTSGRAYEQYF.

The chain joins TRBV7-8 to TRBJ2-7, with D possibly matching TRBD1 (6 bases). The V gene's germline CDR1 is SGHVS and CDR2 FQNEAQ. The germline V and J ends were trimmed by 5 bases and 6 bases, with 14 bases remaining between them. This CDR3 has 13 residues. For the CDR3, the DNA is TGTGCCAGCAGCGCCCTTACAGGGCTCGAGCAGTACTTC. Amino acids: CASSALTGLEQYF.

This CDR3 reads CASSYGLAGGNEQFF. CDR3 nucleotides: TGTGCCAGCAGCTATGGACTAGCGGGGGGTAATGAGCAGTTCTTC. The genes are TRBV11-2 and TRBJ2-1, with 14 bases identical to TRBD2. The CDR3 runs 15 residues. Germline CDR1 is SGHAT and CDR2 is FQNNGV. With 4 bases clipped from V and 7 bases from J, the junction kept 3 bases outside the gene matches.

This chain links TRBV9 with TRBJ2-7; 7 bases fit TRBD1. CDR3 length: 15 residues. In germline, CDR1 is SGDLS, CDR2 YYNGEE. V gave up 0 bases and J gave up 3 bases; unmatched junction bases: 6. The CDR3 here is CASSVVGGSVYEQYF. DNA of the CDR3: TGTGCCAGCAGCGTAGTAGGGGGCAGTGTCTACGAGCAGTACTTC. Combining the CDR3 with reference TRBV9 and TRBJ2-7 gives the whole variable domain DSGVTQTPKHLITATGQRVTLRCSPRSGDLSVYWYQQSLDQGLQFLIQYYNGEERAKGNILERFSAQQFPDLHSELNLSSLELGDSALYFCASSVVGGSVYEQYFGPGTRLTVT.

The chain couples TRBV9 to TRBJ2-7; 7 bases align to TRBD1. The length of the CDR3 is 16 residues. With 0 bases clipped from V and 4 bases from J, the junction kept 10 bases outside the gene matches. Germline V gene lookup returns CDR1 SGDLS and CDR2 YYNGEE. Here the CDR3 reads CASSVGFEGARYEQYF. CDR3 DNA: TGTGCCAGCAGCGTAGGGTTCGAGGGGGCGCGATACGAGCAGTACTTC.

The rearrangement links TRBV7-2 to TRBJ2-1; 9 positions match TRBD1. The length of the CDR3 is 17 residues. CDR1 is SGHTA and CDR2 is FQGNSA in the germline V gene. Trimming removed 5 bases from V and 9 bases from J; junction bases left unmatched: 17. CDR3 nucleotides: TGTGCCAGCAGCCTAGGGTCGGGTACCGGGACAGGGATTGAGCAGTTCTTC. Its translation is CASSLGSGTGTGIEQFF.

The chain recombines TRBV3-1 (or the pseudogene TRBV3-2) with TRBJ2-3, with 8 bases fitting TRBD2. Germline V CDR1 and CDR2: LGHDT, YNNKEL (reference sequence). This CDR3 spans 16 amino acids. V dropped 0 bases and J dropped 2; count of bases not matched to a gene: 4. Here the CDR3 DNA reads TGTGCCAGCAGCCAAGATGCGGGGGGTGTCACAGATACGCAGTATTTT. It yields the protein CASSQDAGGVTDTQYF.

The count of this clone is one. The J gene is TRBJ2-7, the V gene TRBV3-1 (or the pseudogene TRBV3-2); D is ambiguous. Germline CDR1 reads LGHDT; CDR2 reads YNNKEL (reference sequence). V was pared by 3 bases and J by 6 bases, with 9 bases between. The CDR3 contains 12 residues. The CDR3 region has the DNA TGTGCCAGCAGCCAGCCCCTAGGCGAGCAGTACTTC. This translates into CASSQPLGEQYF.

Only one count was recorded for this clone. The chain couples TRBV12-3 or TRBV12-4 to TRBJ1-1; D not certain. The CDR3 sequence is 13 residues long. The V end lost 1 base, the J end lost 1 base, and 4 bases lay between the germline ends. The CDR3 DNA follows: TGTGCCAGCAGTTTAGAGCAGAACACTGAAGCTTTCTTT. As protein: CASSLEQNTEAFF.

This clone was seen only once. This sequence joins TRBV3-1 (or the pseudogene TRBV3-2) and TRBJ2-1, with 10 bases matching TRBD2. Germline trimming cut 1 base from V and 0 bases from J; bases unmatched to any gene: 3. The V gene's germline CDR1 is LGHDT and CDR2 YNNKEL (reference sequence). This CDR3 has 17 residues. CDR3 DNA: TGTGCCAGCAGCCAAGGCGGGACTAGCGACTCCTACAATGAGCAGTTCTTC. It specifies CASSQGGTSDSYNEQFF.

This clone was recorded only once. V usage is TRBV4-2 and J usage is TRBJ2-7; a possible D gene is TRBD2 (6 bases). Trimming cost V 1 base and J 1 base, with 17 bases left between them. Germline CDR1 and CDR2: LGHNA and YNFKEQ. The CDR3 consists of 17 residues. The DNA for the CDR3 is TGTGCCAGCAGCCAAGTGGGGACCTCCGGGACTTCCTACGAGCAGTACTTC. It specifies CASSQVGTSGTSYEQYF.

The chain joins TRBV7-2 to TRBJ1-2, with a possible D match to TRBD1 (5 bases). Germline assignment: CDR1 SGHTA and CDR2 FQGNSA. Trimming took 5 bases from V and 6 from J, leaving 13 bases between them. CDR3 size: 13 residues. DNA of the CDR3: TGTGCCAGCAGCAGCTCGGGGGAAGATGGCTACACCTTC. Translating gives CASSSSGEDGYTF.

This rearrangement joins TRBV7-2 to TRBJ2-2; no definite D call. The CDR3 runs to 16 residues. Deletions cut 5 bases from V and 4 bases from J, with 17 bases between. Germline V gene lookup returns CDR1 SGHTA and CDR2 FQGNSA. The CDR3 region is CASSLRASGRTGELFF. The CDR3 DNA reads TGTGCCAGCAGCCTAAGGGCCTCCGGACGCACCGGGGAGCTGTTTTTT.

The genes are TRBV7-9 and TRBJ2-5; 7 bases are a match to TRBD2. This CDR3 contains 18 residues. The V gene end was trimmed by 2 bases and the J gene end by 5 bases; junction bases not matched to a gene: 17. CDR1 is SEHNR and CDR2 is FQNEAQ in the germline V gene (reference sequence). Written as DNA, the CDR3 is TGTGCCAGCAGCTTACTTATTTGGGGGGGTTTAGGTCAGGAGACCCAGTACTTC. Translated, it gives CASSLLIWGGLGQETQYF.